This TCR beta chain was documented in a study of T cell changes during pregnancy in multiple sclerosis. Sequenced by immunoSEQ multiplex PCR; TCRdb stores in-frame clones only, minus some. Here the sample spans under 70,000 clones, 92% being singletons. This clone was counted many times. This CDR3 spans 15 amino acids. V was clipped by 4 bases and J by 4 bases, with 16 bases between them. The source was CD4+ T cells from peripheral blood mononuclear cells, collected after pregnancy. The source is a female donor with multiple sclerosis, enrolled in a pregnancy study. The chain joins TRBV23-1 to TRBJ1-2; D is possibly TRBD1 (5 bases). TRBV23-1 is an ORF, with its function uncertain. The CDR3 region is CASSRGRVMSYGYTF. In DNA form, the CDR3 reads TGCGCCAGCAGTCGGGGCCGAGTTATGAGCTATGGCTACACCTTC.